What follows are 27 T cell receptor beta chains derived from one specimen sequenced in a study of blood T cells in healthy people across ages. A sample-barcoded 5' primer and a J-beta primer mix were used in a second PCR of roughly 7 to 12 cycles. TCRdb used MiXCR to reprocess the 5' RACE reads, holding one entry per CDR3 protein. The repertoire holds 600,000 to 850,000 distinct CDR3 sequences, 35% to 45% seen once, with more than 20% in the top ten. Sequenced: blood. These receptors all come from a woman aged 55-75 years in good health.

This clonotype turned up a few times. The J gene is TRBJ2-7, the V gene TRBV5-1, with D possibly being TRBD1 (6 bases). This CDR3 has 16 residues. Per the germline V gene, CDR1 is SGHRS and CDR2 is YFSETQ. The V end lost 0 bases, the J end lost 3 bases, and 16 bases lay between the germline ends. CDR3 sequence reads: CASSLASNRVGYEQYF. The CDR3 nucleotides read TGCGCCAGCAGCTTGGCCAGTAACAGGGTCGGCTACGAGCAGTACTTC.

In its sample, this clonotype was seen many times. J is TRBJ2-5 and V is TRBV7-9, with TRBD1 identical over 12 bases. J was trimmed by 3 bases and V by 3 bases; bases with no gene match: 8. The CDR3 totals 17 residues. From germline, CDR1 is SEHNR and CDR2 FQNEAQ (reference sequence). The CDR3 spells CASSFSRDRGQKETQYF. CDR3 coding DNA: TGTGCCAGCAGCTTCTCGAGGGACAGGGGGCAGAAAGAGACCCAGTACTTC.

This clonotype was counted between two and nine times. The chain carries TRBV7-8 and TRBJ2-3; D unresolved. This CDR3 comprises 12 residues. Trimming cost V 5 bases and J 4 bases, with 7 bases left between them. Germline V gene sequence: CDR1 SGHVS, CDR2 FQNEAQ. The CDR3 loop reads CASSRWADTQYF. The CDR3 nucleotides read TGTGCCAGCAGCCGTTGGGCAGATACGCAGTATTTT. The full variable domain, completed using reference TRBV7-8 and TRBJ2-3, is GAGVSQSPRYKVAKRGQDVALRCDPISGHVSLFWYQQALGQGPEFLTYFQNEAQLDKSGLPSDRFFAERPEGSVSTLKIQRTQQEDSAVYLCASSRWADTQYFGPGTRLTVL.

J is TRBJ1-2 and V is TRBV10-3; TRBD1 matches at 7 bases. The germline gives CDR1 ENHRY, CDR2 SYGVKD. The CDR3 is 13 amino acids. J lost 7 bases, V lost 10 bases, and 12 bases had no gene match. Written as DNA, the CDR3 is TGTGCCAGCGCCGGGACAGAAGTTGTTGGCTACACCTTC. Amino acids: CASAGTEVVGYTF.

This clonotype was counted at least ten times. The chain joins TRBV5-1 to TRBJ2-7; D may be TRBD2 (5 bases). Germline V gene sequence: CDR1 SGHRS, CDR2 YFSETQ. The CDR3 covers 14 residues. V shed 2 bases and J shed 7 bases, with 16 bases lying between them. The CDR3 DNA follows: TGCGCCAGCAGCTTAAATCCCACTCCGGGAGAGCAGTACTTC. Translating gives CASSLNPTPGEQYF.

The chain is built from TRBV7-9 and TRBJ2-1; possible D gene TRBD1, 5 bases. This CDR3 is built from 12 residues. Looked up from germline, CDR1 is SEHNR and CDR2 is FQNEAQ (reference sequence). With 5 bases removed from V and 13 bases from J, the gap between germline ends came to 15 bases. CDR3 DNA sequence: TGTGCCAGCAGCCAAGGACAATCTTCACAGTTCTTC. It codes for CASSQGQSSQFF.

The chain employs TRBV25-1 and TRBJ1-2; tentative D call: TRBD1 (5 bases). V lost 5 bases to trimming and J lost 8 bases, with 18 bases between them. The CDR3 has 14 amino acids. Germline CDR1 reads MGHDK; CDR2 reads SYGVNS. The CDR3 protein is CASSRAGSMGGYTF. The CDR3 nucleotides are TGTGCCAGCAGTAGGGCAGGGTCAATGGGAGGCTACACCTTC.

The V and J genes are TRBV20-1 and TRBJ1-4, with unresolved D. Germline V CDR1 and CDR2: DFQATT, SNEGSKA (reference sequence). Trimming removed 7 bases from V and 8 bases from J, with 11 bases in between. The CDR3 is 11 amino acids. The CDR3 coding sequence is TGCAGTGTCTTCGGGTTAGAAAAACTGTTTTTT. Translation: CSVFGLEKLFF.

The rearrangement links TRBV27 to TRBJ2-2; D is uncertain. The germline V and J ends were trimmed by 7 bases and 4 bases, with 25 bases remaining between them. Per germline, CDR1 MNHEY and CDR2 SMNVEV (reference sequence). The CDR3 sequence is 18 residues long. CDR3 sequence reads: CASNRRAAGTLGTGELFF. The CDR3 nucleotides read TGTGCCAGCAATCGAAGGGCTGCCGGCACCCTTGGCACCGGGGAGCTGTTTTTT.

This clonotype was seen only a few times. The chain employs TRBV29-1 and TRBJ2-1; possible D gene TRBD1, 6 bases. The CDR3 is made up of 14 amino acids. V shed 3 bases and J shed 7 bases, with 16 bases lying between them. CDR1 is SQVTM, CDR2 ANQGSEA, per germline. CDR3 bases: TGCAGCGTTGAGAGGGTCGCAGGGGAAAATGAGCAGTTCTTC. Translation gives CSVERVAGENEQFF.

The chain carries TRBV7-9 and TRBJ2-5; 8 bases map to TRBD1. The last part of the DNA fits TRBJ2-7 better; the J call may be wrong. Germline V gene sequence: CDR1 SEHNR, CDR2 FQNEAQ (reference sequence). The CDR3 length is 14 residues. CDR3 in amino acids: CASSLGPGGNEQYF. As DNA, the CDR3 is TGTGCCAGCAGCCTTGGTCCAGGGGGCAACGAGCAGTACTTC.

There are a few counts of this clonotype. The genes are TRBV11-2 and TRBJ2-7, with D unresolved. The CDR3 totals 15 residues. Deletions cut 0 bases from V and 2 bases from J, with 11 bases between. Germline values: CDR1 SGHAT, CDR2 FQNNGV. The CDR3 region has the DNA TGTGCCAGCAGCTTAGACTCCCGCTCAACCTACGAGCAGTACTTC. The encoded protein is CASSLDSRSTYEQYF. The full variable domain, its missing parts supplied by reference TRBV11-2 and TRBJ2-7, is EAGVAQSPRYKIIEKRQSVAFWCNPISGHATLYWYQQILGQGPKLLIQFQNNGVVDDSQLPKDRFSAERLKGVDSTLKIQPAKLEDSAVYLCASSLDSRSTYEQYFGPGTRLTVT.

The chain employs TRBV5-5 and TRBJ2-5, with 11 bases lining up with TRBD2. V lost 4 bases, J lost 3 bases, and 5 bases stayed unmatched. This CDR3 is built from 15 residues. The germline V gene has CDR1 SGHKS and CDR2 YYEKEE (reference sequence). DNA for the CDR3: TGTGCCAGCAGCGTACCACTAGCGGGGGAAGAGACCCAGTACTTC. Translated, it gives CASSVPLAGEETQYF.

This clonotype was recorded a few times. The CDR3 sequence: CASSKGQGRPQHF. The CDR3 DNA sequence: TGTGCCAGCAGTAAGGGGCAGGGTAGGCCCCAGCATTTT. This chain links TRBV28 with TRBJ1-5; possibly TRBD1 for D (5 bases). The germline V gene has CDR1 MDHEN and CDR2 SYDVKM. The CDR3 length is 13 residues. Trimming pared 5 bases from V and 9 bases from J, leaving 14 bases between.

V and J are TRBV10-3 and TRBJ2-1, with D possibly TRBD1 on 6 matching bases. V was trimmed by 5 bases and J by 2 bases, leaving 10 bases between them. Germline values: CDR1 ENHRY, CDR2 SYGVKD. The CDR3 consists of 14 residues. As DNA, the CDR3 is TGTGCCATCAGTTCAGGGGAGACCTACAATGAGCAGTTCTTC. The encoded protein is CAISSGETYNEQFF.

This chain links TRBV2 with TRBJ2-7; 8 nucleotides agree with TRBD2. Germline values: CDR1 SNHLY, CDR2 FYNNEI. V dropped 7 bases and J dropped 7; count of bases not matched to a gene: 12. This CDR3 has 14 amino acids. The CDR3 spells CASNERELRNEQYF. The CDR3, as DNA: TGTGCCAGCAATGAGCGGGAGCTACGCAATGAGCAGTACTTC.

The gene calls are TRBV20-1 and TRBJ2-5; 12 nucleotides align to TRBD2. CDR1 and CDR2 from the germline V gene are DFQATT and SNEGSKA (reference sequence). V lost 3 bases and J lost 0; bases outside the gene matches: 5. The CDR3 is 16 residues long. CDR3 sequence reads: CSARTSGGLYQETQYF. Here the CDR3 DNA reads TGCAGTGCTAGGACTAGCGGGGGCTTGTACCAAGAGACCCAGTACTTC.

Regarding this clonotype: The germline gene is not matched at one end of the junction; a read error may be the cause. The J gene is TRBJ2-1, the V gene TRBV28; 11 bases fit TRBD2. Germline CDR1 and CDR2: MDHEN and SYDVKM. The CDR3 has 15 amino acids. CDR3 protein: CAGSPTSGSPGEQFF. DNA for the CDR3: TGTGCCGGCAGTCCCACTAGCGGGAGCCCAGGGGAGCAGTTCTTC.

This chain links TRBV6-2 or TRBV6-3 with TRBJ2-4, with D perhaps TRBD2 (5 bases). CDR3 length equals 14 residues. Germline CDR1 MNHEY, CDR2 SVGEGT. With 0 bases removed from V and 4 bases from J, the gap between germline ends came to 7 bases. CDR3 protein: CASSYSREKNIQYF. DNA of the CDR3: TGTGCCAGCAGTTACTCTCGGGAAAAAAACATTCAGTACTTC.

The chain joins TRBV6-2 or TRBV6-3 to TRBJ2-5; 13 nucleotides align to TRBD2. The germline V gene encodes CDR1 MNHEY and CDR2 SVGEGT. This CDR3 has 15 amino acids. V shed 6 bases, J shed 11 bases, and the junction held 12 bases outside the gene matches. The CDR3 reads CASRPTSGRPEEQYF. The CDR3 bases are TGTGCCAGCAGACCGACTAGCGGGAGGCCGGAAGAGCAGTACTTC.

The rearrangement links TRBV5-5 to TRBJ2-7; 11 bases map to TRBD1. Unmatched junction bases numbered 10, after V lost 3 bases and J lost 5 bases. Per the germline V gene, CDR1 is SGHKS and CDR2 is YYEKEE (reference sequence). The CDR3 consists of 16 residues. The CDR3 DNA reads TGTGCCAGCAGCTGGAGCCGGGACAGGGGGTTAAACGAGCAGTACTTC. This codes for CASSWSRDRGLNEQYF.

The chain is built from TRBV15 and TRBJ1-2, with D perhaps TRBD1 (6 bases). V shed 0 bases and J shed 4 bases, with 12 bases lying between them. The CDR3 contains 15 residues. CDR1 is LNHNV, CDR2 YYDKDF, per germline (reference sequence). CDR3 amino acids: CATSRDSTGSYGYTF. The CDR3 DNA reads TGTGCCACCAGCAGAGACTCAACAGGGAGCTATGGCTACACCTTC.

The chain combines TRBV6-1 with TRBJ2-5; tentative D call: TRBD2 (6 bases). The CDR3 extends over 14 amino acids. V was trimmed by 6 bases and J by 5 bases, leaving 16 bases between them. The germline V gene has CDR1 MNHNS and CDR2 SASEGT. The CDR3 nucleotides read TGTGCCAGCAGGATCAAAGGGCGGGGCGAGACCCAGTACTTC. Protein product: CASRIKGRGETQYF.

Here the CDR3 reads CASSIRGGRMDTQYF. For the CDR3, the DNA is TGTGCCAGTAGTATACGGGGGGGCCGAATGGATACGCAGTATTTT. This sequence joins TRBV19 and TRBJ2-3; TRBD2 matches 8 bases. Trimming cost V 2 bases and J 6 bases; bases outside gene matches: 7. This CDR3 comprises 15 residues. Germline V CDR1 and CDR2: LNHDA, SQIVND (reference sequence).

A note on this clonotype: The junction departs from the called germline gene at one end, perhaps through a read error. The rearrangement joins TRBV6-1 to TRBJ1-1; no firm D call. Germline loops: CDR1 MNHNS, CDR2 SASEGT. This CDR3 spans 14 amino acids. In DNA, the CDR3 is TGTGCCGGCAGCCTATCCACAGAGAACGCTGAAGCTTTCTTT. Protein product: CAGSLSTENAEAFF.

CDR3 protein: CASSFNRGEQYF. CDR3 DNA sequence: TGTGCCAGCAGTTTTAATCGAGGCGAGCAGTACTTC. The chain couples TRBV12-3 or TRBV12-4 to TRBJ2-7; D is uncertain. V lost 3 bases and J 6 bases, leaving 9 bases between the germline ends. This CDR3 has 12 residues.

The chain employs TRBV5-5 and TRBJ1-1; 9 nucleotides agree with TRBD1. Germline-derived CDR1 and CDR2 are SGHKS and YYEKEE (reference sequence). With 0 bases clipped from V and 4 bases from J, the junction kept 4 bases outside the gene matches. This CDR3 comprises 15 residues. The CDR3 DNA reads as TGTGCCAGCAGCTTGGCCTGGACAGGGGCCACTGAAGCTTTCTTT. This encodes CASSLAWTGATEAFF.